This is a list of T cell receptor beta chains from one sample in a study of T cell repertoires in aging, cancer and after chemotherapy. TCRdb independently ran MiXCR on the multiplex PCR reads; one entry per CDR3 protein. The table includes approximately 10,000 distinct CDR3 sequences, 35% to 50% detected once. The sequenced sample was blood. The source of these receptors is a human donor in good health. The CDR3 runs from the conserved cysteine through the conserved F or W. A D gene is named only where the DNA matches it firmly. Where a row states a size, it is once, few, many or the class of an expanded clone; other rows omit it.

J gene,D gene,V gene,clone size,CDR3 protein,CDR3 DNA
TRBJ1-1,-,TRBV6-6,-,CASSLSTVLEAFF,TGTGCCAGCAGCTTATCGACAGTGCTTGAAGCTTTCTTT
TRBJ1-2,-,TRBV20-1,few,CSARAGGNYGYTF,TGCAGTGCTAGAGCGGGGGGGAACTATGGCTACACCTTC
TRBJ2-1,TRBD2,TRBV28,-,CASKVPGLAGANEQFF,TGTGCCAGCAAAGTTCCCGGACTAGCGGGAGCGAATGAGCAGTTCTTC
TRBJ2-7,-,TRBV12-3/TRBV12-4,-,CASSLVRGSYEQYF,TGTGCCAGCAGTTTGGTCAGGGGATCCTACGAGCAGTACTTC
TRBJ2-5,TRBD2,TRBV7-2,-,CASSLEPSGRQETQYF,TGTGCCAGCAGCTTAGAGCCTAGCGGGCGTCAAGAGACCCAGTACTTC
TRBJ1-1,-,TRBV20-1,-,CSASRRGSEAFF,TGCAGTGCTAGCCGCAGGGGCTCTGAAGCTTTCTTT
TRBJ2-7,-,TRBV6-5,-,CASRTPSGPYEQYF,TGTGCCAGCAGGACCCCCTCAGGCCCCTACGAGCAGTACTTC
TRBJ2-1,TRBD2,TRBV7-3,once,CASSLSGGSYNEQFF,TGTGCCAGCAGCTTAAGCGGGGGCTCCTACAATGAGCAGTTCTTC
TRBJ2-7,-,TRBV9,-,CASSAGGQSYEQYF,TGTGCCAGCAGCGCGGGAGGACAGTCCTACGAGCAGTACTTC
TRBJ2-7,TRBD1,TRBV7-2,-,CASIQTLGTGGDEQYF,TGTGCCAGCATCCAAACTCTCGGGACAGGTGGGGACGAGCAGTACTTC
TRBJ2-2,-,TRBV12-3/TRBV12-4,-,CASSFVGGRIGELFF,TGTGCCAGCAGTTTTGTGGGGGGACGTATCGGGGAGCTGTTTTTT
TRBJ1-3,-,TRBV7-9,-,CAGTTGNTIYF,TGTGCCGGCACCACAGGAAACACCATATATTTT
TRBJ2-3,-,TRBV12-3/TRBV12-4,-,CASSLWRGPDTDTQYF,TGTGCCAGCAGTTTGTGGCGGGGGCCTGACACAGATACGCAGTATTTT
TRBJ1-2,-,TRBV20-1,few,CSARLWDYGYTF,TGCAGTGCTAGGCTATGGGACTATGGCTACACCTTC
TRBJ1-1,-,TRBV6-1,-,CASSTNRENTEAFF,TGTGCCAGCAGTACAAACAGGGAGAACACTGAAGCTTTCTTT
TRBJ1-5,-,TRBV6-1,-,CASSTGTGGLANQPQHF,TGTGCCAGCAGTACCGGGACGGGGGGACTAGCGAATCAGCCCCAGCATTTT
TRBJ2-2,-,TRBV12-3/TRBV12-4,-,CASSLAGSNTGELFF,TGTGCCAGCAGTTTAGCGGGGTCTAACACCGGGGAGCTGTTTTTT
TRBJ2-3,TRBD2,TRBV6-5,-,CASRWTSDTADTQYF,TGTGCCAGTCGCTGGACTAGCGATACCGCAGATACGCAGTATTTT
TRBJ2-3,-,TRBV7-4,few,CASSWGKGDTQYF,TGTGCCAGCAGCTGGGGAAAGGGGGATACGCAGTATTTT
TRBJ2-7,-,TRBV30,medium-sized,CAWKRSYEQYF,TGTGCCTGGAAGCGGAGTTACGAGCAGTACTTC
TRBJ2-5,-,TRBV2,-,CASIPGQYQETQYF,TGTGCCAGCATTCCAGGACAGTATCAAGAGACCCAGTACTTC
TRBJ1-3,-,TRBV7-9,-,CAATDNPGNTIYF,TGTGCCGCGACAGATAACCCTGGAAACACCATATATTTT
TRBJ1-2,-,TRBV10-3,few,CAISESLSGQNNYGYTF,TGTGCCATCAGTGAGTCTCTTAGCGGACAGAACAACTATGGCTACACCTTC
TRBJ1-6,-,TRBV20-1,-,CSAREDQTSPLHF,TGCAGTGCTAGAGAGGACCAGACTTCACCCCTCCACTTT
TRBJ2-1,TRBD2,TRBV20-1,once,CSASARGGGNEQFF,TGCAGTGCTAGCGCCCGGGGGGGGGGCAATGAGCAGTTCTTC
TRBJ1-5,TRBD1,TRBV20-1,-,CSARDPGTGEQPQHF,TGCAGTGCTAGAGATCCGGGGACAGGGGAACAGCCCCAGCATTTT
TRBJ1-2,TRBD1,TRBV13,-,CASSRQRTGGFDGYTF,TGTGCCAGCAGCAGACAGCGGACAGGGGGATTTGATGGCTACACCTTC
TRBJ1-5,TRBD1,TRBV6-5,-,CASRFPGGGQGKQPQHF,TGTGCCAGCAGATTCCCGGGAGGGGGACAGGGAAAGCAGCCCCAGCATTTT
TRBJ2-3,TRBD2,TRBV5-1,-,CASSRLASGLTDTQYF,TGCGCCAGCAGCCGGCTGGCTAGCGGGCTCACAGATACGCAGTATTTT
TRBJ2-2,-,TRBV5-4,-,CASSQGRANTGELFF,TGTGCCAGCAGCCAGGGTAGAGCGAACACCGGGGAGCTGTTTTTT
TRBJ1-2,-,TRBV7-2,-,CASSSDWNSYGYTF,TGTGCCAGCAGTTCCGACTGGAATTCCTATGGCTACACCTTC
TRBJ2-7,-,TRBV29-1,-,CSVSGESSYEQYF,TGCAGCGTTTCGGGGGAGTCGTCCTACGAGCAGTACTTC
TRBJ2-3,TRBD1,TRBV29-1,few,CSVGDRVAPDTQYF,TGCAGCGTGGGTGACAGGGTCGCTCCAGATACGCAGTATTTT